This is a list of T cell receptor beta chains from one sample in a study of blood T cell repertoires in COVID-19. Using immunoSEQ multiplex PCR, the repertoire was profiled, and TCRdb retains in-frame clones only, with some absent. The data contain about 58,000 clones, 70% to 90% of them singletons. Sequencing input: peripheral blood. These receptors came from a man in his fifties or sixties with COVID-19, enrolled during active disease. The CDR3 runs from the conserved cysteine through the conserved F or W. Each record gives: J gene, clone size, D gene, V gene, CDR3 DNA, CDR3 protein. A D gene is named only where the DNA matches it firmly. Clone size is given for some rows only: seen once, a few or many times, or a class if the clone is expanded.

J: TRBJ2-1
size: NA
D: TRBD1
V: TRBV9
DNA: TGTGCCAGCAGCCCCAACAGGGGGCGCCCCAATGAGCAGTTCTTC
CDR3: CASSPNRGRPNEQFF

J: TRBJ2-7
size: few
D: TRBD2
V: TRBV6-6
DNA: TGTGCCAGCAGTAAGACTAGCGGGGGTTCCTACGAGCAGTACTTC
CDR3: CASSKTSGGSYEQYF

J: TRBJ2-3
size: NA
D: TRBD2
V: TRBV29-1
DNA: TGCAGCGTGACTAGCGGGGGAGGCGCAGATACGCAGTATTTT
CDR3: CSVTSGGGADTQYF

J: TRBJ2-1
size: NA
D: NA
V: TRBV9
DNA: TGTGCCAGCAGCGAAACCAATTCAGTAGACAGCAAATTAAGCTCCTACAATGAGCAGTTCTTC
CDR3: CASSETNSVDSKLSSYNEQFF

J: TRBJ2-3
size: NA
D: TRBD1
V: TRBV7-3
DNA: TGTGCCAGCAGCCCTCATCCCCGGACAGGGGGGGGAGATACGCAGTATTTT
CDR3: CASSPHPRTGGGDTQYF

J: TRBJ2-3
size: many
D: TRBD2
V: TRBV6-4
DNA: TGTGCCAGCAGTGACTCAGCGGGAGGTTTGGATACGCAGTATTTT
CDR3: CASSDSAGGLDTQYF

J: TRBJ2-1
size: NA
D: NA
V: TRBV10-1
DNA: TGCGCCAGCAGTGAGTCCCAGGACAGAAGCTCCTACAATGAGCAGTTCTTC
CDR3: CASSESQDRSSYNEQFF

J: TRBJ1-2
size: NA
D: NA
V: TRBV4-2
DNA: TGTGCCAGCAGCCCCCGGGACAACCCTAGAGGCTACACCTTC
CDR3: CASSPRDNPRGYTF

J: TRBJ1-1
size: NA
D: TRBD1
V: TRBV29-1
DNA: TGCAGAGCCGACAGGGAGGACACTGAAGCTTTCTTT
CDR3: CRADREDTEAFF

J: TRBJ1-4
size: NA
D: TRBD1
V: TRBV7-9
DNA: TGTGCCAGCAGCACGACAGGGATGGGTGAAAAACTGTTTTTT
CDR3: CASSTTGMGEKLFF

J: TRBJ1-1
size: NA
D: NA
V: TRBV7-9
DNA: TGTGCCAGCAGCTTAGTGGGGAGTGTTTTCCCCCTCACTGAAGCTTTCTTT
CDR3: CASSLVGSVFPLTEAFF

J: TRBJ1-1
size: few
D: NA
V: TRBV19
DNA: TGTGCCAGTAGACGAGTACTGAACACTGAAGCTTTCTTT
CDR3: CASRRVLNTEAFF

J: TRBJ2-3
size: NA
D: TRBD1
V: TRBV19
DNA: TGTGCCAGTAGTGGGGAAAGGTCCGGGACAGGGATCCCAGATACGCAGTATTTT
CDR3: CASSGERSGTGIPDTQYF

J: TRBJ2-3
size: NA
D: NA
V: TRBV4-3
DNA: TGCGCCAGCAGCCAAGAAAAGCTAGGTACGCAGTATTTT
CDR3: CASSQEKLGTQYF

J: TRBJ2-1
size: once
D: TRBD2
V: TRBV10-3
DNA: TGTGCCATCAGTGAGCCCGCGAAGCGGGATCATAATGAGCAGTTCTTC
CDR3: CAISEPAKRDHNEQFF